This T cell receptor beta chain was sequenced in a study of shared clonotypes between healthy human individuals. This CDR3 contains 13 residues. Germline CDR1 reads SGHAT; CDR2 reads FQNNGV. Trimming stripped 1 base from V and 4 bases from J, with 8 bases between. Study donors comprised healthy, HIV-negative adults devoid of recent acute infection or vaccination. Method: immunoSEQ multiplex PCR; TCRdb's copy keeps in-frame clones and lacks some. The sample has approximately 1,000,000 clones, 77% seen once. As regards this clone: Other DNA sequences in this sample translate to the same CDR3.

Sequencing was performed on memory CD4+ T cells from PBMCs. As for subset: CD45RA-negative fraction. The TCR comes from a man aged 18 to 29 in good health. Some clones in this sample may be carry-over from other donors' samples. The rearrangement joins TRBV11-2 to TRBJ2-7; no reliable D call. CDR3 sequence reads: CASSLGGSYEQYF. The CDR3 bases are TGTGCCAGCAGCTTAGGGGGATCTTACGAGCAGTACTTC.